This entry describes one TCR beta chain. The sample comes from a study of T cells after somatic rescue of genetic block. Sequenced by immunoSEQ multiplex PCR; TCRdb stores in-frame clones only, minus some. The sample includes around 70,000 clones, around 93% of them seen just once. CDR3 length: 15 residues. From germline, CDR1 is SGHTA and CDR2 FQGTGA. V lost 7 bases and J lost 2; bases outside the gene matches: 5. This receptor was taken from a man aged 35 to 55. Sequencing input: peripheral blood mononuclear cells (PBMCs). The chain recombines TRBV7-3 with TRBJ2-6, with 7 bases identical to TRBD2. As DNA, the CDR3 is TGTGCCAGCACCACTGGGGGGGCTGGGGCCAACGTCCTGACTTTC. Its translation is CASTTGGAGANVLTF.